The 30 T cell receptor beta chains below were found in one sample sequenced in a study of T-cell memory formation after mild COVID-19. TCRdb redid the calling of the 5' RACE reads with MiXCR, one entry per CDR3 protein. The table records some 350,000 distinct CDR3 sequences, approximately 12% of them present only once. Specimen: PBMCs or a T cell subset sorted from them (not recorded which). The origin of the receptors is a man aged 18 to 30 who had mild COVID-19 (a few samples of this study predate the infection). Cell type and time point are not known.

This clonotype was seen a few times. V is TRBV15 and J is TRBJ2-3, with TRBD2 matching 8 bases. V shed 4 bases, J shed 7 bases, and the junction held 13 bases outside the gene matches. From germline, CDR1 is LNHNV and CDR2 YYDKDF (reference sequence). There are 16 residues in the CDR3. CDR3 residues: CATSTHLSGAAYTQYF. CDR3 DNA: TGTGCCACCAGCACCCATCTTAGCGGGGCCGCTTATACGCAGTATTTT.

This sequence joins TRBV20-1 and TRBJ1-1; D call uncertain. Trimming took off 2 bases at V and 0 bases at J, with 10 bases between the two ends. This CDR3 spans 14 amino acids. Germline-derived CDR1 and CDR2 are DFQATT and SNEGSKA (reference sequence). DNA of the CDR3: TGCAGTGCTAGACTAGCGATAATGAACACTGAAGCTTTCTTT. It is translated as CSARLAIMNTEAFF.

This clonotype has just a few counts. The gene calls are TRBV7-2 and TRBJ2-1; 9 nucleotides line up with TRBD2. Germline loops: CDR1 SGHTA, CDR2 FQGNSA. Unmatched junction bases numbered 13, after V lost 7 bases and J lost 9 bases. This CDR3 is built from 15 residues. CDR3 loop: CASTRLAGVKSEQFF. CDR3 DNA sequence: TGTGCCAGCACCCGATTAGCGGGGGTTAAAAGTGAGCAGTTCTTC.

This clonotype was seen at least ten times. The V and J genes are TRBV5-1 and TRBJ1-6; TRBD1 agrees at 9 bases. This CDR3 is built from 15 residues. Trimming cost V 4 bases and J 9 bases; bases outside gene matches: 8. The germline V gene has CDR1 SGHRS and CDR2 YFSETQ. This CDR3 reads CASSRGDRDGSPLHF. The CDR3 DNA is TGCGCCAGCAGCCGCGGGGACAGGGACGGTTCACCCCTCCACTTT. Looking up the rest from reference TRBV5-1 and TRBJ1-6 gives the full variable domain: KAGVTQTPRYLIKTRGQQVTLSCSPISGHRSVSWYQQTPGQGLQFLFEYFSETQRNKGNFPGRFSGRQFSNSRSEMNVSTLELGDSALYLCASSRGDRDGSPLHFGNGTRLTVT.

This clonotype was counted at least ten times. V and J are TRBV5-6 and TRBJ2-3; D is perhaps TRBD1 or TRBD2 (6 bases each). This CDR3 region has 17 residues. Looked up from germline, CDR1 is SGHDT and CDR2 is YYEEEE. Trimming cost V 0 bases and J 1 base, with 15 bases left between them. The CDR3 protein is CASSLASGATGTDTQYF. CDR3 bases: TGTGCCAGCAGCTTGGCTTCGGGGGCCACGGGCACAGATACGCAGTATTTT.

This clonotype has only a few counts. The chain has TRBV21-1 and TRBJ1-2; TRBD1 is the table's D call and was not checked against the DNA. TRBV21-1 is deemed a pseudogene. The CDR3 sequence is 16 residues long. In DNA form, the CDR3 reads TGTGCCAACGGTGCGACAGGGGATCCCCTTAACTATGGCTACACCTTC. Residues: CANGATGDPLNYGYTF.

This clonotype appeared many times. The rearrangement uses TRBV29-1 and TRBJ2-5; 8 positions match TRBD1. In germline, CDR1 is SQVTM, CDR2 ANQGSEA. This CDR3 has 15 residues. V gave up 4 bases and J gave up 1 base; unmatched junction bases: 8. CDR3 nucleotide sequence: TGCAGCGTTGTGGGACAGGACAAAGGCCAAGAGACCCAGTACTTC. This sequence encodes CSVVGQDKGQETQYF. The whole variable domain, remainder taken from reference TRBV29-1 and TRBJ2-5, is SAVISQKPSRDICQRGTSLTIQCQVDSQVTMMFWYRQQPGQSLTLIATANQGSEATYESGFVIDKFPISRPNLTFSTLTVSNMSPEDSSIYLCSVVGQDKGQETQYFGPGTRLLVL.

CDR3 in DNA: TGTGCCAGCAGCGTAGCCGCAGGGGCTACGATGGAGCTGTTTTTT. Encoded protein: CASSVAAGATMELFF. V is TRBV9 and J is TRBJ2-2; D possibly corresponds to TRBD1 (6 bases). Germline CDR1 is SGDLS and CDR2 is YYNGEE. The CDR3 is 15 residues long. V lost 0 bases and J lost 10, with 16 bases in between.

This chain uses TRBV7-2 with TRBJ2-3; 8 nucleotides align to TRBD2. V was pared by 1 base and J by 6 bases, with 6 bases of the junction left unmatched. Germline V gene sequence: CDR1 SGHTA, CDR2 FQGNSA. This CDR3 spans 15 amino acids. CDR3 in amino acids: CASSLGTSYMDTQYF. CDR3 DNA: TGTGCCAGCAGCTTAGGGACTAGCTATATGGATACGCAGTATTTT.

The chain couples TRBV6-2 or TRBV6-3 to TRBJ2-6; D is possibly TRBD2 (5 bases). V lost 1 base, J lost 2 bases, and 6 bases lay in between. The CDR3 runs 15 residues. From germline, CDR1 is MNHEY and CDR2 SVGEGT. CDR3 region: CASSYWRTGANVLTF. Here the CDR3 DNA reads TGTGCCAGCAGTTACTGGAGGACTGGGGCCAACGTCCTGACTTTC.

This clonotype was detected only a few times. This chain links TRBV29-1 with TRBJ2-5; tentatively, D is TRBD1 or TRBD2 (5 bases each). V lost 3 bases to trimming and J lost 1 base, with 9 bases between them. The germline V gene has CDR1 SQVTM and CDR2 ANQGSEA. The CDR3 extends over 13 amino acids. CDR3 nucleotides: TGCAGCGTTGATGCAGGGACCCAAGAGACCCAGTACTTC. Translated: CSVDAGTQETQYF.

This clonotype was detected a few times. V is TRBV5-1 and J is TRBJ1-3; D is unclear. Germline-derived CDR1 and CDR2 are SGHRS and YFSETQ. V was cut by 1 base and J by 4 bases, with 9 bases left in between. CDR3 length equals 14 residues. CDR3 DNA sequence: TGCGCCAGCAGCTTGAAGCCAGACGGAAACACCATATATTTT. It encodes CASSLKPDGNTIYF.

This clonotype was picked up many times. The gene calls are TRBV5-1 and TRBJ2-7; D remains ambiguous. The germline gives CDR1 SGHRS, CDR2 YFSETQ. The CDR3 extends over 18 amino acids. V was shortened by 2 bases and J by 2 bases, with 23 bases between the two germline ends. The CDR3 DNA reads TGCGCCAGCAGCTTAGCCAGGCACGGCGATTCCGGAGCCTACGAGCAGTACGTC. Its translation is CASSLARHGDSGAYEQYV.

V is TRBV5-4 and J is TRBJ2-7; a weak D match, TRBD1 (5 bases). This CDR3 spans 12 amino acids. The V gene's germline CDR1 is SGHNT and CDR2 YYREEE (reference sequence). Trimming took 4 bases from V and 5 from J, leaving 10 bases between them. The CDR3 loop reads CASSQGANEQYF. DNA of the CDR3: TGTGCCAGCAGCCAAGGGGCCAACGAGCAGTACTTC.

The rearrangement links TRBV29-1 to TRBJ1-1; D unclear. The CDR3 runs to 13 residues. V was pared by 4 bases and J by 1 base, with 10 bases between. Germline loops: CDR1 SQVTM, CDR2 ANQGSEA. The CDR3 sequence: CSVGRGQNTEAFF. CDR3 DNA: TGCAGCGTTGGCCGGGGTCAGAACACTGAAGCTTTCTTT.

This clonotype has only a few counts. This sequence joins TRBV4-1 and TRBJ1-5; no firm D call. CDR1 and CDR2 (germline): MGHRA, YSYEKL. This CDR3 contains 14 residues. Between the trimmed V and J ends, which lost 0 bases and 1 base, there was a span of 4 bases. The CDR3 sequence: CASSQDQSNQPQHF. The DNA for the CDR3 is TGCGCCAGCAGCCAAGATCAAAGCAATCAGCCCCAGCATTTT.

The J gene is TRBJ1-5, the V gene TRBV11-3; TRBD1 is a possible D gene (6 bases). V was trimmed by 9 bases and J by 4 bases, leaving 16 bases between them. Germline V CDR1 and CDR2: SGHNT, YENEEA. This CDR3 spans 14 amino acids. CDR3 in amino acids: CASWRGPVNQPQHF. CDR3 coding DNA: TGTGCCAGTTGGCGGGGGCCGGTAAATCAGCCCCAGCATTTT.

The chain links TRBV7-2 to TRBJ1-4, with D uncertain. The CDR3 is 15 amino acids. V was clipped by 1 base and J by 0 bases, with 6 bases between them. Germline CDR1 SGHTA, CDR2 FQGNSA. The CDR3 loop is CASSLGPATNEKLFF. CDR3 bases: TGTGCCAGCAGCTTAGGGCCGGCAACTAATGAAAAACTGTTTTTT.

This clonotype turned up a few times. The J gene is TRBJ2-2, the V gene TRBV6-5; D gene ambiguous. This CDR3 has 15 residues. Trimming removed 4 bases at V and 0 bases at J, with 9 bases between. Germline-derived CDR1 and CDR2 are MNHEY and SVGAGI. The CDR3 bases are TGTGCCAGCAGTTCCGTACTGGCGAACACCGGGGAGCTGTTTTTT. Amino acid sequence: CASSSVLANTGELFF.

V and J are TRBV12-3 or TRBV12-4 and TRBJ1-3; 7 bases agree with TRBD1. The CDR3 totals 16 residues. The V gene end was trimmed by 8 bases and the J gene end by 0 bases; junction bases not matched to a gene: 10. The CDR3 region has the DNA TGTGCCAGCCCCCGAGGACAGGACGACTCTGGAAACACCATATATTTT. Residues: CASPRGQDDSGNTIYF.

Only a few counts were recorded for this clonotype. The rearrangement links TRBV3-1 to TRBJ1-1; D unresolved. The V and J ends lost 4 bases and 2 bases respectively, with 11 bases between them. Germline V CDR1 and CDR2: LGHDT, YNNKEL (reference sequence). The CDR3 contains 14 residues. The CDR3 region has the DNA TGTGCCAGCAGCCCGAGTGAGGCTAACACTGAAGCTTTCTTT. Amino acids: CASSPSEANTEAFF.

This clonotype was counted a few times. The J gene is TRBJ2-3, the V gene TRBV6-6; possibly TRBD1 or TRBD2 for D (5 bases each). Germline CDR1 reads MNHNY; CDR2 reads SVGAGI (reference sequence). V dropped 6 bases and J dropped 1 base, with 8 bases sitting between them. The CDR3 spans 13 residues. CDR3 sequence reads: CASRGTGTDTQYF. The CDR3 DNA reads TGTGCCAGCAGGGGGACGGGCACAGATACGCAGTATTTT.

This clonotype came up a few times. The rearrangement uses TRBV7-2 and TRBJ1-2; a possible D gene is TRBD1 (5 bases). V was shortened by 0 bases and J by 3 bases, with 11 bases between the two germline ends. This CDR3 is 15 amino acids long. Germline V CDR1 and CDR2: SGHTA, FQGNSA. CDR3 loop: CASSLAFGGDYGYTF. CDR3 DNA: TGTGCCAGCAGCTTAGCGTTTGGGGGAGACTATGGCTACACCTTC.

The J gene is TRBJ1-2, the V gene TRBV28; D call uncertain. Germline-derived CDR1 and CDR2 are MDHEN and SYDVKM. This CDR3 is 14 amino acids long. Trimming took off 6 bases at V and 4 bases at J, with 15 bases between the two ends. This CDR3 is CASSSASWGYGYTF. In nucleotides, the CDR3 is TGTGCCAGCAGCTCAGCGAGTTGGGGCTATGGCTACACCTTC.

The chain couples TRBV7-2 to TRBJ2-3; 7 bases align to TRBD2. The CDR3 contains 15 residues. Per germline, CDR1 SGHTA and CDR2 FQGNSA. V gave up 6 bases and J gave up 0 bases; unmatched junction bases: 6. The CDR3 bases are TGTGCCAGCAGTCCGGGGGGTCCTAGCACAGATACGCAGTATTTT. It encodes CASSPGGPSTDTQYF.

A few counts support this clonotype. CDR3 region: CASSQVRVGYGYTF. CDR3 sequence (DNA): TGCGCCAGCAGCCAAGTCAGGGTGGGGTATGGCTACACCTTC. The chain has TRBV4-3 and TRBJ1-2; D may be TRBD1 (5 bases). V lost 1 base, J lost 5 bases, and 11 bases lay in between. Per the germline V gene, CDR1 is LGHNA and CDR2 is YSLEER. There are 14 residues in the CDR3.

This rearrangement joins TRBV20-1 to TRBJ2-3; 10 bases are shared with TRBD1. The CDR3 covers 17 residues. Losses at the gene ends were 3 bases for V and 2 bases for J; bases not matched to a gene: 11. Germline values: CDR1 DFQATT, CDR2 SNEGSKA (reference sequence). In nucleotides, the CDR3 is TGCAGTGCTAGGGTCGGGACAGGGGATAAACTCACAGATACGCAGTATTTT. It translates to CSARVGTGDKLTDTQYF.

This chain uses TRBV5-1 with TRBJ2-1; 11 bases are shared with TRBD2. The length of the CDR3 is 16 residues. The J segment lost 4 bases and the V segment lost 5 bases, leaving 8 bases of the junction unmatched. Germline CDR1 reads SGHRS; CDR2 reads YFSETQ. CDR3 protein: CASSPFTSGGYNEQFF. CDR3 bases: TGCGCCAGCAGTCCTTTTACTAGCGGGGGTTACAATGAGCAGTTCTTC. Full variable domain (remainder filled in from reference TRBV5-1 and TRBJ2-1): KAGVTQTPRYLIKTRGQQVTLSCSPISGHRSVSWYQQTPGQGLQFLFEYFSETQRNKGNFPGRFSGRQFSNSRSEMNVSTLELGDSALYLCASSPFTSGGYNEQFFGPGTRLTVL.

This CDR3 reads CASTPAGAASEAFF. The CDR3 bases are TGTGCCAGCACCCCCGCAGGGGCCGCAAGTGAAGCTTTCTTT. The rearrangement joins TRBV6-5 to TRBJ1-1; perhaps TRBD1 as D (6 bases). The CDR3 has 14 residues. Germline V gene lookup returns CDR1 MNHEY and CDR2 SVGAGI. V dropped 7 bases and J dropped 7 bases, with 19 bases sitting between them.

CDR3 in DNA: TGTGCCACCAGCAGAGATCTCGGGGGATTCAAACGGGAGCAGTTCTTC. This encodes CATSRDLGGFKREQFF. This chain uses TRBV15 with TRBJ2-1; possibly TRBD2 for D (6 bases). The CDR3 has 16 amino acids. CDR1 is LNHNV, CDR2 YYDKDF, per germline (reference sequence). Trimming cost V 0 bases and J 10 bases, with 19 bases left between them.